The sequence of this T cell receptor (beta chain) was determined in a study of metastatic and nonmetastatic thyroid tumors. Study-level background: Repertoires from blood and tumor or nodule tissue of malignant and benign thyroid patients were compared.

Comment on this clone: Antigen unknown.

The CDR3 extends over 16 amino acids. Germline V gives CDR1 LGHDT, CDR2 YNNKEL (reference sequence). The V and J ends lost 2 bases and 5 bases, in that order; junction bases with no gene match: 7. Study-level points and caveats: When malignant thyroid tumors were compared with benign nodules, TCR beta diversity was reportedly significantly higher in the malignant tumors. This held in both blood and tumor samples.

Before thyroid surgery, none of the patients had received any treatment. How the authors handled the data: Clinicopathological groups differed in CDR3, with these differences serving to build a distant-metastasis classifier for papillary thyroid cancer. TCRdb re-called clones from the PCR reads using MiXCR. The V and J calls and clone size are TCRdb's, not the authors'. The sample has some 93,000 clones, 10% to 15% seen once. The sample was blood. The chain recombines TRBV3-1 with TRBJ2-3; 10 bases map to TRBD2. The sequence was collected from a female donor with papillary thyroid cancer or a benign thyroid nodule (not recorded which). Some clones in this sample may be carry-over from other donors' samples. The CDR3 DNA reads TGTGCCAGCAGCCAAAGCCTAGCGGGAGTGAAAGATACGCAGTATTTT. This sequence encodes CASSQSLAGVKDTQYF.